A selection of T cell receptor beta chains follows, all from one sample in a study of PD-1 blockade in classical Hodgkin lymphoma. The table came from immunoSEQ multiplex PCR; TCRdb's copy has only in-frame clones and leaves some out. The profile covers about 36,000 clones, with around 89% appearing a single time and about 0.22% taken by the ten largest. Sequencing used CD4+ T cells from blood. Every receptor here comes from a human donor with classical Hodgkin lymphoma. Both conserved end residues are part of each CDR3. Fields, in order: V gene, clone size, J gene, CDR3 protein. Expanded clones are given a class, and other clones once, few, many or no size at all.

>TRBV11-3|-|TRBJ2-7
CASSDGESYEQYF
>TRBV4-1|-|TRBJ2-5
CASSQGRGPRETQYF
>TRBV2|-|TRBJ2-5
CASSRRTGGETQYF
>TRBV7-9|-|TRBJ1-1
CASSRGQGGGTEAFF
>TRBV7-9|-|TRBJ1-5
CASSPSRDSYQPQHF
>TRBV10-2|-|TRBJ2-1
CASSVSGGVYNEQFF
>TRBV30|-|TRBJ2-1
CAWSVSLVGEQFF
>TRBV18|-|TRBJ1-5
CASSPLQDYQPQHF
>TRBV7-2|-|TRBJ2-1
CASRPGWASGRGSYNEQFF
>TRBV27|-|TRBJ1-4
CASSFLAATNEKLFF
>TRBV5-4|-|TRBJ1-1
CASSPLGQGEGEAFF
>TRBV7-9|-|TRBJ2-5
CASSYPGLAAVQETQYF
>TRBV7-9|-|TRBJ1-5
CASSLDGARGVAQHF
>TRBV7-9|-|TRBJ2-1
CASSSGLAGDNEQFF
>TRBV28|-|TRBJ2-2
CASSGQVKTGELFF
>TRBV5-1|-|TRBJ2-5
CASSAQYQETQYF
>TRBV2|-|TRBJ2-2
CASKVLDRTTGELFF
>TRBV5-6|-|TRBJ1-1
CASSFPRREAFF
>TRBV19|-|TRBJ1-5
CASSIEERTNQPQHF
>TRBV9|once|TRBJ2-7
CASSVGGGGNEQYF
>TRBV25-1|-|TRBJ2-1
CASSEYARGAKKDEQFF
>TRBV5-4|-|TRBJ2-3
CASSFHWLVGGNAGDTQYF
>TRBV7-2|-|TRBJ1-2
CASTAGSYGYTF
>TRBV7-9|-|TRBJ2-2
CASSSGHVTGELFF
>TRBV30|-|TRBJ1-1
CAWRRRDLPGSEAFF
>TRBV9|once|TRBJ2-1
CASSVSLPYNEQFF
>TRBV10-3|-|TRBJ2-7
CATRLAGSYEQYF
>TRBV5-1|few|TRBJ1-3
CASSLGRQGFSGNTIYF
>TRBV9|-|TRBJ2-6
CASSVASQTGPGSGANVLTF
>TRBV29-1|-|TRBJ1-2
CSVVGTGVTNYGYTF
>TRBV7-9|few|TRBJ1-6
CASSLELSPLHF
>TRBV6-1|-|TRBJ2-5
CASSVVWTHQETQYF
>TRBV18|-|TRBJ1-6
CASSPAGFSGNSPLHF
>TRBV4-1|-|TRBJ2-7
CASSQQQVTGEQYF
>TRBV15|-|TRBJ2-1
CATSILYTGALGHNEQFF
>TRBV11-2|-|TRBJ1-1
CASSLGSGGFSEAFF
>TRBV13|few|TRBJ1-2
CASSNRQPYGYTF
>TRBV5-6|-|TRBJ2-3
CASSSIQKGGPDTQYF